The 11 T cell receptor beta chains below all came from one sample that was sequenced in a study of blood T cell repertoires in COVID-19 (dated by TCRdb to 2019 to 2021). The protocol used for the library was the immunoSEQ multiplex PCR assay. This is the immuneACCESS table as TCRdb keeps it, with only in-frame sequences that have V and J called. A part of the clones is gone; compared with another copy, unresolved V genes explain less than half, and the rest is unexplained. Here the sample has around 310,000 clones; roughly 91% occur a single time. The ten largest make up just under 9.5% of the sample. The sequenced sample consisted of PBMCs or T cells enriched from blood (not recorded which). The source is a woman in her 30s who had recovered from COVID-19.

This chain joins TRBV20-1 and TRBJ1-1; unclear D gene. This CDR3 comprises 11 residues. Trimming cost V 7 bases and J 4 bases, with 10 bases left between them. Germline V gene data show CDR1 as DFQATT and CDR2 as SNEGSKA (reference sequence). In nucleotides, the CDR3 is TGCAGTGGTGGCTCCCGCACTGAAGCTTTCTTT. It codes for CSGGSRTEAFF.

The rearrangement joins TRBV24-1 to TRBJ1-5, with TRBD1 matching over 7 bases. The length of the CDR3 is 14 residues. Per germline, CDR1 KGHDR and CDR2 SFDVKD. V lost 9 bases, J lost 7 bases, and 11 bases stayed unmatched. The CDR3: CATSYRDSDQPQHF. DNA for the CDR3: TGTGCCACCTCATACCGGGACAGTGACCAGCCCCAGCATTTT.

J is TRBJ1-1 and V is TRBV9; no definite D call. Germline CDR1 and CDR2: SGDLS and YYNGEE. Trimming took 4 bases from V and 0 from J, leaving 13 bases between them. CDR3 length: 15 amino acids. CDR3 amino acids: CASSPPVGMNTEAFF. The CDR3, as DNA: TGTGCCAGCAGCCCTCCGGTCGGTATGAACACTGAAGCTTTCTTT.

The chain employs TRBV6-4 and TRBJ1-3, with D hard to call. The V and J ends lost 5 bases and 1 base respectively, with 6 bases between them. CDR3 length: 13 residues. From germline, CDR1 is MRHNA and CDR2 SNTAGT. CDR3 coding DNA: TGTGCCAGCAGTTCCCAATCTGGAAACACCATATATTTT. It yields the protein CASSSQSGNTIYF.

The chain recombines TRBV6-2 or TRBV6-3 with TRBJ2-7; 8 nucleotides align to TRBD2. Germline CDR1 is MNHEY and CDR2 is SVGEGT. This CDR3 is 15 amino acids long. With 7 bases clipped from V and 0 bases from J, the junction kept 8 bases outside the gene matches. The CDR3 loop is CASIPRGGGSYEQYF. CDR3 DNA: TGTGCCAGCATCCCCCGGGGGGGTGGCTCCTACGAGCAGTACTTC.

The gene calls are TRBV5-1 and TRBJ2-5; the match to TRBD2 covers 11 bases. The CDR3 totals 16 residues. The germline CDR1 and CDR2 sequences are SGHRS and YFSETQ. V was pared by 0 bases and J by 2 bases, with 3 bases of the junction left unmatched. For the CDR3, the DNA is TGCGCCAGCAGCTTGGGGACTAGCGGGTCACAAGAGACCCAGTACTTC. It encodes CASSLGTSGSQETQYF.

This clone was detected once. The chain recombines TRBV28 with TRBJ1-2; D is uncertain. Germline CDR1 MDHEN, CDR2 SYDVKM. Trimming took 1 base from V and 8 from J, leaving 14 bases between them. This CDR3 contains 14 residues. CDR3 coding DNA: TGTGCCAGCAGTTTATTTCCCCACGAGAAGGGCTACACCTTC. Translation gives CASSLFPHEKGYTF.

This chain uses TRBV7-9 with TRBJ1-2; TRBD1 is a possible D gene (6 bases). This CDR3 is built from 14 residues. Trimming pared 4 bases from V and 2 bases from J, leaving 11 bases between. Germline V gives CDR1 SEHNR, CDR2 FQNEAQ (reference sequence). The chain's CDR3 is CASSSDSRNYGYTF. The DNA of the CDR3 is TGTGCCAGCAGCTCGGACAGTAGGAACTATGGCTACACCTTC. The full variable domain, completed using reference TRBV7-9 and TRBJ1-2, is DTGVSQNPRHKITKRGQNVTFRCDPISEHNRLYWYRQTLGQGPEFLTYFQNEAQLEKSRLLSDRFSAERPKGSFSTLEIQRTEQGDSAMYLCASSSDSRNYGYTFGSGTRLTVV.

The chain has TRBV2 and TRBJ2-1; 9 bases align to TRBD2. The CDR3 covers 18 residues. The trim removed 4 bases at V and 4 bases at J, leaving 14 bases unmatched. Germline-derived CDR1 and CDR2 are SNHLY and FYNNEI. CDR3 sequence (DNA): TGTGCCAGCAGTGGACTAGCGGAACCTACCCTGGGATACAATGAGCAGTTCTTC. The encoded protein is CASSGLAEPTLGYNEQFF.

This rearrangement joins TRBV6-1 to TRBJ2-7; TRBD2 matches 10 bases. Germline V gene sequence: CDR1 MNHNS, CDR2 SASEGT. This CDR3 has 15 amino acids. Trimming took 3 bases from V and 3 from J; bases not matched to a gene: 5. The chain's CDR3 is CASSEASGGYYEQYF. The CDR3 DNA sequence: TGTGCCAGCAGTGAGGCTAGCGGGGGCTACTACGAGCAGTACTTC.

In this sample, this clone turned up once. The rearrangement joins TRBV19 to TRBJ1-4; D is unresolved. Germline loops: CDR1 LNHDA, CDR2 SQIVND (reference sequence). CDR3 length equals 15 residues. V lost 1 base and J lost 7, with 13 bases in between. The CDR3 DNA is TGTGCCAGTAGTATAGGAGGGTCGGAGAGTGAAAAACTGTTTTTT. Protein sequence: CASSIGGSESEKLFF.